The rows below give T cell receptor beta chains drawn from one sample of a study of memory CD4+ T cells and cytomegalovirus serostatus. Assay: immunoSEQ multiplex PCR; the TCRdb copy retains only in-frame clones and omits some. The repertoire consists of some 52,000 clones, with over 60% occurring once and the leading ten covering about 1.4%. The sample taken for sequencing was memory CD4+ T cells from blood. The receptors derive from an adult in good health and CMV-seropositive. The CDR3 runs from the conserved cysteine through the conserved F or W. Fields, in order: CDR3 length, clone size, J gene, V gene, D gene, CDR3 protein, CDR3 DNA. A D gene is named only where the DNA matches it firmly. Rows give clone size only sometimes, using once, few, many, or a class for an expanded clone.

CDR3 length: 14; clone size: -; J gene: TRBJ2-7; V gene: TRBV5-5; D gene: TRBD1; CDR3 protein: CASSFPGQGDEQYF; CDR3 DNA: TGTGCCAGCAGCTTCCCGGGACAGGGGGACGAGCAGTACTTC
CDR3 length: 13; clone size: -; J gene: TRBJ1-2; V gene: TRBV5-4; D gene: -; CDR3 protein: CASGKGTNYGYTF; CDR3 DNA: TGTGCCAGCGGTAAAGGGACCAACTATGGCTACACCTTC
CDR3 length: 14; clone size: -; J gene: TRBJ1-5; V gene: TRBV30; D gene: -; CDR3 protein: CAWTTGQANQPQHF; CDR3 DNA: TGTGCCTGGACTACGGGACAAGCAAATCAGCCCCAGCATTTT
CDR3 length: 13; clone size: -; J gene: TRBJ1-5; V gene: TRBV7-2; D gene: -; CDR3 protein: CASSLVWDQPQHF; CDR3 DNA: TGTGCCAGCAGCTTAGTATGGGATCAGCCCCAGCATTTT
CDR3 length: 10; clone size: -; J gene: TRBJ1-6; V gene: TRBV28; D gene: -; CDR3 protein: CASGYSPLHF; CDR3 DNA: TGTGCCAGCGGGTATTCACCCCTCCACTTT
CDR3 length: 15; clone size: -; J gene: TRBJ1-2; V gene: TRBV18; D gene: -; CDR3 protein: CASSPGSFRRDGYTF; CDR3 DNA: TGTGCCAGCTCACCGGGGTCGTTTCGAAGGGACGGCTACACCTTC
CDR3 length: 14; clone size: -; J gene: TRBJ1-4; V gene: TRBV7-7; D gene: -; CDR3 protein: CASSLSGTNEKLFF; CDR3 DNA: TGTGCTAGCAGCCTCAGCGGGACTAATGAAAAACTGTTTTTT
CDR3 length: 15; clone size: once; J gene: TRBJ1-4; V gene: TRBV19; D gene: -; CDR3 protein: CASKDSPATNEKLFF; CDR3 DNA: TGTGCCAGTAAAGACAGCCCCGCAACTAATGAAAAACTGTTTTTT
CDR3 length: 13; clone size: -; J gene: TRBJ1-2; V gene: TRBV6-5; D gene: -; CDR3 protein: CASSSRGPYGYTF; CDR3 DNA: TGTGCCAGCTCCTCCCGGGGGCCCTATGGCTACACCTTC
CDR3 length: 14; clone size: -; J gene: TRBJ1-1; V gene: TRBV6-6; D gene: -; CDR3 protein: CASSYQGVNTEAFF; CDR3 DNA: TGTGCCAGCAGTTACCAAGGGGTAAACACTGAAGCTTTCTTT
CDR3 length: 13; clone size: -; J gene: TRBJ1-5; V gene: TRBV4-2; D gene: -; CDR3 protein: CASSQDQEQPQHF; CDR3 DNA: TGTGCCAGCAGCCAAGATCAAGAACAGCCCCAGCATTTT
CDR3 length: 14; clone size: few; J gene: TRBJ2-6; V gene: TRBV2; D gene: -; CDR3 protein: CASSPSSGANVLTF; CDR3 DNA: TGTGCCAGCAGTCCTAGCTCTGGGGCCAACGTCCTGACTTTC
CDR3 length: 15; clone size: -; J gene: TRBJ1-2; V gene: TRBV5-1; D gene: TRBD1; CDR3 protein: CASSLGDSLDYGYTF; CDR3 DNA: TGCGCCAGCAGCTTGGGGGACAGCCTCGACTATGGCTACACCTTC
CDR3 length: 14; clone size: -; J gene: TRBJ2-5; V gene: TRBV30; D gene: -; CDR3 protein: CAWTGAGVFGDQYF; CDR3 DNA: TGTGCCTGGACCGGGGCAGGGGTTTTCGGGGACCAGTACTTC
CDR3 length: 16; clone size: -; J gene: TRBJ2-7; V gene: TRBV9; D gene: TRBD1; CDR3 protein: CASSPSSRYDRDEQYF; CDR3 DNA: TGTGCCAGCAGCCCCAGTAGTCGCTACGACAGGGACGAGCAGTACTTC
CDR3 length: 15; clone size: -; J gene: TRBJ2-7; V gene: TRBV5-1; D gene: TRBD1; CDR3 protein: CASSPGQGASYEQYF; CDR3 DNA: TGCGCCAGCAGCCCGGGACAGGGGGCATCCTACGAGCAGTACTTC